This TCR beta chain comes out of a study of technical replicates of blood from a few donors. V was pared by 4 bases and J by 1 base, with 9 bases between. Looked up from germline, CDR1 is SGDLS and CDR2 is YYNGEE. The CDR3 loop spans 14 amino acids. The data were produced by immunoSEQ multiplex PCR, yet TCRdb's version contains in-frame clones alone and is incomplete. The sample gives approximately 70,000 clones, roughly 93% of which show up once; roughly 0.4% is in the top ten. The material sequenced was T cells isolated from PBMCs. This receptor was taken from a human donor in good health. This chain connects TRBV9 to TRBJ1-5; D may be TRBD1 (5 bases). The DNA of the CDR3 is TGTGCCAGCAGCTCAGGGATCAGCAATCAGCCCCAGCATTTT. Residues: CASSSGISNQPQHF.